Below are 24 T cell receptor beta chains sequenced from a single sample in a study of Tregs in tolerant kidney transplant recipients. Related graft donors supplied nonmyeloablative bone marrow transplants, and mixed chimerism was transient. Only in-frame clones appear in the TCRdb table, and some are missing; sequencing was by immunoSEQ multiplex PCR. This sample's table has about 23,000 clones. The starting material was CD4+ T cells from blood (PBMCs), obtained 6 months after the transplant. The origin of the receptors is a human patient who received a combined kidney and bone marrow transplant. Some T cells may be supplied by the graft donor.

Of note for this clone: The observed sequence ends 3 residues before the CDR3 terminus, with the missing tail filled in from the germline J gene. The V gene is TRBV11-2, the J gene TRBJ1-1, with D hard to call. This CDR3 spans 13 amino acids. Trimming stripped 2 bases from V and 5 bases from J, with 9 bases between. Germline values: CDR1 SGHAT, CDR2 FQNNGV. Incomplete CDR3 DNA: TGTGCCAGCAGCTTAACACAGATTACTGAA. Its translation is CASSLTQITE. Given in full, the CDR3 is CASSLTQITEAFF. Full variable domain (missing parts from reference TRBV11-2 and TRBJ1-1): EAGVAQSPRYKIIEKRQSVAFWCNPISGHATLYWYQQILGQGPKLLIQFQNNGVVDDSQLPKDRFSAERLKGVDSTLKIQPAKLEDSAVYLCASSLTQITEAFFGQGTRLTVV.

Worth noting for this clone: The read finishes 3 residues shy of the CDR3 end, and the germline J gene is used to complete it. V and J are TRBV30 and TRBJ1-1; D might be TRBD1 (6 bases). Germline assignment: CDR1 GTSNPN and CDR2 SVGIG (reference sequence). The ends were cut back, 3 bases at V and 4 bases at J, with 21 bases in the middle. The CDR3 runs to 16 residues. CDR3 residues: CAWRGRGGGVVTEAFF. The sequenced CDR3 bases are TGTGCCTGGAGGGGTAGGGGGGGCGGGGTGGTCACTGAA.

The sequenced CDR3 bases are TGCAGTGCTAGCACGTCTAGCGGGGGCCAAGAGACC. Encoded protein: CSASTSSGGQET. The full CDR3 is CSASTSSGGQETQYF. The chain is built from TRBV20-1 and TRBJ2-5, with 10 bases that match TRBD2. The read ends 3 residues early relative to the CDR3; the germline J gene fills the gap. The CDR3 is made up of 15 amino acids. V shed 3 bases, J shed 1 base, and the junction held 5 bases outside the gene matches. The germline V gene encodes CDR1 DFQATT and CDR2 SNEGSKA (reference sequence).

Concerning this clone: The read halts 3 residues ahead of the CDR3 end, with the missing end drawn from the germline J gene. The rearrangement links TRBV7-2 to TRBJ2-5; TRBD2 matches 7 bases. The V gene's germline CDR1 is SGHTA and CDR2 FQGNSA. V trimming: 8 bases; J trimming: 5 bases; junction bases outside the gene matches: 5. This CDR3 comprises 12 residues. CDR3 sequence reads: CASGGGRETQYF. Partial CDR3 DNA: TGTGCCAGCGGGGGGGGTAGGGAGACC.

As to this clone: The read ends 3 residues early relative to the CDR3; the germline J gene fills the gap. The J gene is TRBJ2-5, the V gene TRBV6-1, with no clear D. The CDR3 totals 15 residues. Trimming pared 4 bases from V and 4 bases from J, leaving 16 bases between. Germline CDR1 MNHNS, CDR2 SASEGT. CDR3 DNA, as far as it was read: TGTGCCAGCAGTGCTGGGCTAACCATCCGAGAGACC. Its protein is CASSAGLTIRET. The entire CDR3 protein is CASSAGLTIRETQYF.

On this clone: Sequencing ends 3 residues short of the CDR3 end; the germline J gene provides the rest. The chain carries TRBV18 and TRBJ1-1; TRBD1 matches 8 bases. Trimming cost V 6 bases and J 4 bases; bases outside gene matches: 10. From germline, CDR1 is KGHSH and CDR2 LQKENI. This CDR3 contains 15 residues. The sequenced part of the CDR3 DNA is TGTGCCAGCTCCTCGACAGGACAGGGATCCACTGAA. As protein: CASSSTGQGSTE. The CDR3 in its entirety is CASSSTGQGSTEAFF.

On this clone: The observed sequence ends 3 residues before the CDR3 terminus, with the missing tail filled in from the germline J gene. V gene TRBV5-6 combines with J gene TRBJ2-5; TRBD2 might be the D (5 bases). Germline CDR1 reads SGHDT; CDR2 reads YYEEEE. V was shortened by 1 base and J by 0 bases, with 10 bases between the two germline ends. The CDR3 runs to 15 residues. CDR3 sequence: CASSLYVRDQETQYF. The part of the CDR3 DNA that was read is TGTGCCAGCAGCTTGTACGTGAGGGACCAAGAGACC.

Remarks on this clone: The read ends 3 residues before the CDR3 terminus; that terminus is restored from the germline J gene. The chain joins TRBV20-1 to TRBJ2-7; TRBD2 matches at 8 bases. The CDR3 spans 13 residues. The J segment lost 4 bases and the V segment lost 3 bases, leaving 5 bases of the junction unmatched. Germline values: CDR1 DFQATT, CDR2 SNEGSKA (reference sequence). CDR3 DNA, as far as it was read: TGCAGTGCTAGGCCGGGGGGGGCGTACGAG. The encoded protein is CSARPGGAYE. The full CDR3 reads CSARPGGAYEQYF.

Details on this clone: The sequence runs out 3 residues before the end of the CDR3; the remainder is reconstructed from the germline J gene. The chain uses TRBV5-4 and TRBJ2-1, with 8 positions matching TRBD1. The CDR3 loop spans 16 amino acids. After removal of 0 bases from V and 4 bases from J, the junction contained 6 bases not matched to a gene. Per the germline V gene, CDR1 is SGHNT and CDR2 is YYREEE (reference sequence). Here the CDR3 reads CASSLGGTGVYNEQFF. The DNA read from the CDR3 is TGTGCCAGCAGCTTGGGGGGGACAGGCGTTTACAATGAG.

The part of the CDR3 DNA that was read is TGTGCCCTCCGAGGGGGGGGTGAAAAA. Residues: CALRGGGEK. The whole CDR3 is CALRGGGEKLFF. The V call is TRBV30, the J call TRBJ1-4; D perhaps matches TRBD1 (6 bases). The read ends 3 residues early relative to the CDR3; the germline J gene fills the gap. The CDR3 sequence is 12 residues long. V shed 8 bases and J shed 7 bases, with 14 bases lying between them. From germline, CDR1 is GTSNPN and CDR2 SVGIG (reference sequence).

The chain's CDR3 is CASSLVVAGGSQYF. The sequenced CDR3 bases are TGTGCCAGCAGCTTAGTAGTAGCGGGAGGATCG. The gene calls are TRBV7-2 and TRBJ2-3; TRBD2 aligns across 10 bases. The read terminates 3 residues ahead of where the CDR3 ends, so the germline J gene completes it. CDR3 length: 14 residues. Germline V lookup: CDR1 SGHTA, CDR2 FQGNSA.

Concerning this clone: With the read ending 3 residues before the CDR3 end, the germline J gene is used to fill in that end. The chain uses TRBV6-2 or TRBV6-3 and TRBJ1-3; 7 nucleotides match TRBD1. This CDR3 comprises 14 residues. The V and J ends lost 7 bases and 0 bases, in that order; junction bases with no gene match: 3. CDR1 and CDR2 (germline): MNHEY, SVGEGT. The CDR3 bases that were read are TGTGCCAGCAAACAGGGGCACTCTGGAAACACC. This codes for CASKQGHSGNT. The complete CDR3 protein is CASKQGHSGNTIYF.

Of note for this clone: The CDR3 end is not reached by the read, which stops 3 residues before it; the germline J gene fills it in. The chain employs TRBV19 and TRBJ1-4; TRBD1 is a possible D gene (5 bases). Germline V gene sequence: CDR1 LNHDA, CDR2 SQIVND (reference sequence). CDR3 length: 14 residues. Trimming shortened V by 7 bases and J by 4 bases, and 13 bases separated the two germline ends. This CDR3 is CASNTPGGNEKLFF. CDR3 bases read: TGTGCCAGTAATACACCGGGGGGTAATGAAAAA.

As to this clone: The read comes to an end 3 residues before the CDR3 does, leaving the germline J gene to fill in the end. The chain employs TRBV5-1 and TRBJ1-3; D remains unclear. The CDR3 covers 16 residues. The V and J ends lost 0 bases and 4 bases respectively, with 14 bases between them. The germline gives CDR1 SGHRS, CDR2 YFSETQ. The CDR3 spells CASSLARLGSGNTIYF. The sequenced part of the CDR3 DNA is TGCGCCAGCAGCTTGGCCAGGTTAGGTTCCGGAAACACC.

Regarding this clone: Sequencing ends 3 residues short of the CDR3 end; the germline J gene provides the rest. The chain carries TRBV5-1 and TRBJ1-5; no reliable D call. Germline V lookup: CDR1 SGHRS, CDR2 YFSETQ. Between the trimmed V and J ends, which lost 0 bases and 2 bases, there was a span of 9 bases. The CDR3 totals 15 residues. CDR3 bases read: TGCGCCAGCAGCTTGGGAGGGTTAGGCAATCAGCCC. Translation: CASSLGGLGNQP. The whole CDR3 protein reads CASSLGGLGNQPQHF.

Remarks on this clone: The sequence runs out 3 residues before the end of the CDR3; the remainder is reconstructed from the germline J gene. The chain employs TRBV20-1 and TRBJ2-7; 7 bases agree with TRBD1. V trimming: 6 bases; J trimming: 4 bases; junction bases outside the gene matches: 3. This CDR3 is built from 11 residues. Germline CDR1 reads DFQATT; CDR2 reads SNEGSKA (reference sequence). The sequenced CDR3 bases are TGCAGTGCCGTACAGGGGTACGAG. Amino acid sequence: CSAVQGYE. In full, the CDR3 is CSAVQGYEQYF.

A word on this clone: Sequencing ends 3 residues short of the CDR3 end; the germline J gene provides the rest. V gene TRBV5-1 combines with J gene TRBJ2-3, with no clear D. This CDR3 is 12 amino acids long. The V gene lost 6 bases and the J gene lost 4 bases, with 9 bases spanning the gap. Germline V lookup: CDR1 SGHRS, CDR2 YFSETQ. The part of the CDR3 DNA that was read is TGCGCCAGCAAATCCGAGGCAGATACG. Residues: CASKSEADT. The full-length CDR3 reads as CASKSEADTQYF.

About this clone itself: With the read ending 3 residues before the CDR3 end, the germline J gene is used to fill in that end. The chain uses TRBV7-9 and TRBJ2-1, with D perhaps TRBD1 (6 bases). The germline gives CDR1 SEHNR, CDR2 FQNEAQ (reference sequence). Between the trimmed V and J ends, which lost 5 bases and 6 bases, there was a span of 17 bases. The CDR3 runs to 15 residues. The sequenced CDR3 bases are TGTGCCAGCAGCCCGGTCCAGCGAGGGGGCAATGAG. Translated, it gives CASSPVQRGGNE. From start to end, the CDR3 is CASSPVQRGGNEQFF. The variable domain in full, completed from reference TRBV7-9 and TRBJ2-1, reads DTGVSQNPRHKITKRGQNVTFRCDPISEHNRLYWYRQTLGQGPEFLTYFQNEAQLEKSRLLSDRFSAERPKGSFSTLEIQRTEQGDSAMYLCASSPVQRGGNEQFFGPGTRLTVL.

Of note for this clone: The read is 3 residues too short to cover the CDR3 end, so that end is filled in from the germline J gene. The rearrangement uses TRBV29-1 and TRBJ1-1; no definite D call. Trimming stripped 3 bases from V and 5 bases from J, with 13 bases between. This CDR3 comprises 13 residues. Germline CDR1 is SQVTM and CDR2 is ANQGSEA. CDR3 loop: CSVEGPPGTEAFF. Partial CDR3 DNA: TGCAGCGTTGAGGGTCCTCCGGGGACTGAA.

Turning to this clone: The DNA ends 3 residues before the CDR3 does, and the rest of the CDR3 is filled in from the germline J gene. This chain joins TRBV7-8 and TRBJ1-6; 9 bases map to TRBD1. The CDR3 extends over 15 amino acids. After removal of 5 bases from V and 9 bases from J, the junction contained 8 bases not matched to a gene. Germline CDR1 SGHVS, CDR2 FQNEAQ. The part of the CDR3 DNA that was read is TGTGCCAGCAGCCTCGGGACAGGGATAAGTTCACCC. This translates into CASSLGTGISSP. The CDR3, in full, reads CASSLGTGISSPLHF.

With respect to this clone: With the read ending 3 residues before the CDR3 end, the germline J gene is used to fill in that end. This chain connects TRBV7-2 to TRBJ1-1, with D possibly being TRBD1 (6 bases). Trimming took off 5 bases at V and 5 bases at J, with 18 bases between the two ends. The CDR3 is 15 amino acids. The germline gives CDR1 SGHTA, CDR2 FQGNSA. The CDR3 sequence is CASSPQIGGRTEAFF. Incomplete CDR3 DNA: TGTGCCAGCAGCCCCCAGATCGGGGGGCGGACTGAA.

On this clone: The CDR3 end falls 3 residues outside the read, so it is completed with the germline J gene. The chain couples TRBV10-1 to TRBJ2-1, with 7 bases aligning to TRBD1. Germline CDR1 is WNHNN and CDR2 is SYGVQD (reference sequence). V gave up 4 bases and J gave up 3 bases; unmatched junction bases: 6. This CDR3 region has 15 residues. The covered CDR3 bases are TGCGCCAGCAGTGCTTCAGGGGGAAACTACAATGAG. Encoded protein: CASSASGGNYNE. The full CDR3 is CASSASGGNYNEQFF.

The CDR3 loop is CASSHPSSYEAFF. The part of the CDR3 DNA that was read is TGTGCCAGCTCACACCCGAGCTCCTACGAG. V usage is TRBV18 and J usage is TRBJ1-1; D gene ambiguous. The CDR3 end falls 3 residues outside the read, so it is completed with the germline J gene. CDR1 and CDR2 (germline): KGHSH, LQKENI. There are 13 residues in the CDR3.

Notes on this clone: The observed sequence ends 3 residues before the CDR3 terminus, with the missing tail filled in from the germline J gene. V and J are TRBV11-3 and TRBJ2-1, with D possibly being TRBD1 (6 bases). V was shortened by 1 base and J by 8 bases, with 15 bases between the two germline ends. The CDR3 loop spans 15 amino acids. Germline-derived CDR1 and CDR2 are SGHNT and YENEEA. The CDR3 bases that were read are TGTGCCAGCAGCTTAGGGAACAGGGAGTCGGATGAG. It encodes CASSLGNRESDE. The CDR3 in its entirety is CASSLGNRESDEQFF.